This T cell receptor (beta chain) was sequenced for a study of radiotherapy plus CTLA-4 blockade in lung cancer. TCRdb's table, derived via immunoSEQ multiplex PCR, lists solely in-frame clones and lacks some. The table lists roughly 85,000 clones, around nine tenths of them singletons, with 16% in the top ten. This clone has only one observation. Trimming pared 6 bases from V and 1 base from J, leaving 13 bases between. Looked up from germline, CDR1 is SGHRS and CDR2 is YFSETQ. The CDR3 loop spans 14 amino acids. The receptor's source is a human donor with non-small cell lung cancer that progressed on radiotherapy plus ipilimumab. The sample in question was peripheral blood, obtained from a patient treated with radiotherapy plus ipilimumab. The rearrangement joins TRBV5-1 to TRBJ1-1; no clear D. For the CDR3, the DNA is TGCGCCAGCACCTCCTTCGGGGAGAACACTGAAGCTTTCTTT. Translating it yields CASTSFGENTEAFF.